The clone carrying this T cell receptor (beta chain) was recorded a few times. Its antigen is undetermined. This specimen comes from a study of T cells after yellow fever vaccination. The ends were cut back, 2 bases at V and 5 bases at J, with 14 bases in the middle. The length of the CDR3 is 15 residues. Per germline, CDR1 ENHRY and CDR2 SYGVKD. Study results and caveats: Clones that expanded after primary vaccination mostly reappeared after the booster (roughly 97% CD4, roughly 90% CD8). Contaminating bulk clonotypes could be abundant in FACS-sorted repertoires. Weaker overall was a secondary response that nonetheless peaked faster, on day 5 versus 15.

TCR cDNA was made by 5'RACE template switching, adding a universal primer site and UMIs. TCRdb fed the 5' RACE reads into MiXCR, producing one record per CDR3 protein. The sample has approximately 580,000 distinct CDR3 sequences, less than 20% seen once. The starting material was PBMCs, obtained about 5 days after the first yellow fever vaccination. The gene calls are TRBV10-3 and TRBJ2-3, with D possibly called TRBD1 or TRBD2 (5 bases each). This receptor was identified in a man between 18 and 35 years old who received the YFV17D yellow fever vaccine. The CDR3, as DNA: TGTGCCATCAGTGAGCCGGGACCCACCATAGATACGCAGTATTTT. Protein sequence: CAISEPGPTIDTQYF.